Below, 7 T cell receptor beta chains from the same sample are listed, as sequenced in a study of blood T cells in healthy people across ages. A second roughly 6 to 12 cycle PCR used barcoded and J-beta primers. TCRdb fed the 5' RACE reads into MiXCR, producing one record per CDR3 protein. The table has 1.6 million or so distinct CDR3 sequences, approximately 32% seen once. Sequencing was done on a sample of blood. The receptors derive from a woman aged 25 to 39 in good health.

This clonotype was seen a single time. The V gene is TRBV13, the J gene TRBJ2-3; 7 bases are shared with TRBD2. Per germline, CDR1 PRHDT and CDR2 FYEKMQ (reference sequence). The CDR3 is made up of 15 amino acids. The V gene end was trimmed by 0 bases and the J gene end by 4 bases; junction bases not matched to a gene: 4. CDR3 coding DNA: TGTGCCAGCAGCTTAGGCCGGGAGGTCGCAGATACGCAGTATTTT. It specifies CASSLGREVADTQYF.

The V and J genes are TRBV4-1 and TRBJ1-4; D is uncertain. This CDR3 region has 12 residues. Trimming pared 0 bases from V and 11 bases from J, leaving 7 bases between. Germline V gives CDR1 MGHRA, CDR2 YSYEKL. The CDR3 nucleotides are TGCGCCAGCAGCCAAGATGTGGGGAAACTGTTTTTT. Translated, it gives CASSQDVGKLFF.

The table lists this clonotype with a few counts. The CDR3 is CAISERQGSSYNSPLHF. DNA for the CDR3: TGTGCCATCAGTGAGCGACAGGGTAGCTCCTATAATTCACCCCTCCACTTT. This chain uses TRBV10-3 with TRBJ1-6, with TRBD1 matching 7 bases. CDR3 length: 17 amino acids. The trim removed 2 bases at V and 0 bases at J, leaving 4 bases unmatched. Germline V CDR1 and CDR2: ENHRY, SYGVKD.

This clonotype was seen a few times. CDR3 loop: CASSYLSHPSYETQYF. Written as DNA, the CDR3 is TGTGCCAGCAGCTACCTATCCCACCCAAGTTACGAGACCCAGTACTTC. The chain joins TRBV7-9 to TRBJ2-5; D unresolved. Trimming took 4 bases from V and 5 from J, leaving 20 bases between them. CDR1 and CDR2 (germline): SEHNR, FQNEAQ (reference sequence). This CDR3 is built from 16 residues.

The chain joins TRBV4-2 to TRBJ2-7; the D gene is possibly TRBD2 (6 bases). The V gene's germline CDR1 is LGHNA and CDR2 YNFKEQ. This CDR3 spans 14 amino acids. Trimming shortened V by 5 bases and J by 7 bases, and 18 bases separated the two germline ends. The chain's CDR3 is CASSSGLVPWEQYF. The CDR3 nucleotides read TGTGCCAGCAGCTCGGGACTGGTTCCGTGGGAGCAGTACTTC.

This clonotype was counted a few times. The chain links TRBV2 to TRBJ2-5; D is possibly TRBD2 (6 bases). The CDR3 runs to 13 residues. The ends were cut back, 8 bases at V and 5 bases at J, with 15 bases in the middle. Germline lookup yields CDR1 SNHLY and CDR2 FYNNEI. Here the CDR3 reads CASGGAGLETQYF. As DNA, the CDR3 is TGTGCCAGCGGAGGGGCTGGACTTGAGACCCAGTACTTC.

This clonotype was found a few times. The rearrangement joins TRBV10-2 to TRBJ2-3, with 9 bases identical to TRBD2. CDR3 size: 15 residues. V was clipped by 2 bases and J by 2 bases; unmatched bases: 2. In germline, CDR1 is WSHSY, CDR2 SAAADI. In nucleotides, the CDR3 is TGCGCCAGCAGTGAGGGACTAGCGACCACAGATACGCAGTATTTT. Its translation is CASSEGLATTDTQYF.